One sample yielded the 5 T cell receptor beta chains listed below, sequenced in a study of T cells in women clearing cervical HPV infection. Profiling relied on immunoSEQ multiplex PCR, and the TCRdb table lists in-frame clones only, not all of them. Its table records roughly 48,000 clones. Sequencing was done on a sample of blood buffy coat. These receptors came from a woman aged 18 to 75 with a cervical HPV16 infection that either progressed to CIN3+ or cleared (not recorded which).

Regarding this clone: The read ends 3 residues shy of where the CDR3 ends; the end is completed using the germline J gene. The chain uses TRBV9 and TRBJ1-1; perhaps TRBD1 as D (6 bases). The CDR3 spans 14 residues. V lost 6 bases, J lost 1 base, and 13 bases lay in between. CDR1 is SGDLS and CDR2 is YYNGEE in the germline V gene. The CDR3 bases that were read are TGTGCCAGCACGAAACAGGGTACGAACACTGAA. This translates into CASTKQGTNTE. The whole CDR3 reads CASTKQGTNTEAFF.

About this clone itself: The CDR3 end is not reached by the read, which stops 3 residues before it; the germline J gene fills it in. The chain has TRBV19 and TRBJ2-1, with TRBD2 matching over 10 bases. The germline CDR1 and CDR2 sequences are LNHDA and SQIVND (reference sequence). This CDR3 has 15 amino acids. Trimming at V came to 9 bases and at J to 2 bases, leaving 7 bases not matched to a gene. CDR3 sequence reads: CASNDLAGAYNEQFF. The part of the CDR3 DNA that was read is TGTGCCAGCAACGACCTAGCGGGGGCCTACAATGAG.

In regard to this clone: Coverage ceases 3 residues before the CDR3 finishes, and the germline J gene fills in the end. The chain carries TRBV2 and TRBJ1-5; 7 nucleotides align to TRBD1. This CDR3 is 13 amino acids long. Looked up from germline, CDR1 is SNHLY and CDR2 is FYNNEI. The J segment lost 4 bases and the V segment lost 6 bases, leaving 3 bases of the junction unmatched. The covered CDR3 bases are TGTGCCAGCAGAGGGACAGCTAATCAGCCC. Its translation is CASRGTANQP. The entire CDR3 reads CASRGTANQPQHF.

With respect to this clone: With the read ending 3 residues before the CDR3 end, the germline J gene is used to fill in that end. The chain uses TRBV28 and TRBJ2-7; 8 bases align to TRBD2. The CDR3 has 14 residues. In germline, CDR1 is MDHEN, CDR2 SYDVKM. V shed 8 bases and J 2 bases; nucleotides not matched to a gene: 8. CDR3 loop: CASCVAGTPYEQYF. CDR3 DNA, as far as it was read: TGTGCCAGCTGTGTAGCGGGGACACCCTACGAG.

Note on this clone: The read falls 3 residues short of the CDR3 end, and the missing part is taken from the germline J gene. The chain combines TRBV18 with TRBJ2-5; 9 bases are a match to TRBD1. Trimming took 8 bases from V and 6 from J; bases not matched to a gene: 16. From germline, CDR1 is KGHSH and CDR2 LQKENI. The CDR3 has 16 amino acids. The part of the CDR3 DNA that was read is TGTGCCAGCCACCCCCGTCCGGAACAGGGGGCCAAGACC. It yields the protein CASHPRPEQGAKT. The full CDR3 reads CASHPRPEQGAKTQYF.